Below are 14 T cell receptor beta chains sequenced from a single sample in a study of CD8 T cells in Susac syndrome. Reverse transcription of roughly 0.45 to 1 ug RNA used random hexamers. In TCRdb, the immunoSEQ multiplex PCR reads were re-called with MiXCR into one record per CDR3 protein. The data hold about 180,000 distinct CDR3 sequences, with around 94% observed a single time. The specimen sequenced was CD4+ T cells from PBMCs. The receptor source for this set is a human donor with Susac syndrome.

The rearrangement links TRBV6-2 or TRBV6-3 to TRBJ2-1; 10 bases fit TRBD2. Losses at the gene ends were 6 bases for V and 3 bases for J; bases not matched to a gene: 5. Per the germline V gene, CDR1 is MNHEY and CDR2 is SVGEGT. The CDR3 runs to 15 residues. The CDR3: CASSTTSGVYNEQFF. As DNA, the CDR3 is TGTGCCAGCAGCACCACTAGCGGGGTCTACAATGAGCAGTTCTTC.

The chain uses TRBV5-6 and TRBJ1-1; a weak D match, TRBD1 (6 bases). Germline V CDR1 and CDR2: SGHDT, YYEEEE. The CDR3 runs to 13 residues. Trimming took off 2 bases at V and 4 bases at J, with 9 bases between the two ends. The CDR3 bases are TGTGCCAGCAGCTTTAACAGGGCCACTGAAGCTTTCTTT. This sequence encodes CASSFNRATEAFF.

This clonotype was recorded only once. The rearrangement uses TRBV5-6 and TRBJ2-5; possibly TRBD2 for D (5 bases). Deletions cut 4 bases from V and 0 bases from J, with 16 bases between. Per germline, CDR1 SGHDT and CDR2 YYEEEE. The CDR3 contains 16 residues. CDR3 loop: CASSPGMGMYQETQYF. The CDR3 DNA is TGTGCCAGCAGCCCCGGGATGGGAATGTACCAAGAGACCCAGTACTTC.

The gene calls are TRBV20-1 and TRBJ2-7; TRBD2 matches 12 bases. V lost 7 bases to trimming and J lost 7 bases; unmatched junction nucleotides: 8. Germline-derived CDR1 and CDR2 are DFQATT and SNEGSKA (reference sequence). This CDR3 has 13 amino acids. The CDR3 sequence: CSGGLAGLGEQYF. The CDR3 coding sequence is TGCAGTGGAGGACTAGCGGGATTGGGGGAGCAGTACTTC.

V and J are TRBV3-1 and TRBJ1-4; D gene ambiguous. The V gene lost 5 bases and the J gene lost 0 bases, with 19 bases spanning the gap. Looked up from germline, CDR1 is LGHDT and CDR2 is YNNKEL (reference sequence). There are 18 residues in the CDR3. CDR3 amino acids: CASSWRARTATTNEKLFF. DNA for the CDR3: TGTGCCAGCAGCTGGCGGGCCAGGACCGCCACAACTAATGAAAAACTGTTTTTT.

The chain couples TRBV7-8 to TRBJ2-3, with no clear D. Trimming stripped 5 bases from V and 6 bases from J, with 12 bases between. Germline CDR1 and CDR2: SGHVS and FQNEAQ. The CDR3 spans 13 residues. The CDR3 nucleotides are TGTGCCAGCAGCCCGCCCCGGGTGGATACGCAGTATTTT. Its translation is CASSPPRVDTQYF.

The chain combines TRBV5-1 with TRBJ2-2; TRBD1 is a possible D gene (6 bases). Germline V gene sequence: CDR1 SGHRS, CDR2 YFSETQ. This CDR3 region has 15 residues. V lost 0 bases to trimming and J lost 4 bases, with 10 bases between them. In DNA form, the CDR3 reads TGCGCCAGCAGCTTGGCCTCAGGGGTCACCGGGGAGCTGTTTTTT. It translates to CASSLASGVTGELFF. Filled out from reference TRBV5-1 and TRBJ2-2, the complete variable domain reads KAGVTQTPRYLIKTRGQQVTLSCSPISGHRSVSWYQQTPGQGLQFLFEYFSETQRNKGNFPGRFSGRQFSNSRSEMNVSTLELGDSALYLCASSLASGVTGELFFGEGSRLTVL.

V gene TRBV5-1 combines with J gene TRBJ2-5, with D uncertain. Germline loops: CDR1 SGHRS, CDR2 YFSETQ. Trimming took 4 bases from V and 1 from J, leaving 5 bases between them. The CDR3 runs 12 residues. The CDR3 reads CASSRAQETQYF. The CDR3 nucleotides are TGCGCCAGCAGCCGCGCCCAAGAGACCCAGTACTTC.

This clonotype was recorded only once. The genes are TRBV18 and TRBJ1-5; no definite D call. This CDR3 region has 15 residues. The germline V and J ends were trimmed by 2 bases and 1 base, with 9 bases remaining between them. Germline V gene data show CDR1 as KGHSH and CDR2 as LQKENI. DNA for the CDR3: TGTGCCAGCTCACCAAATGTTGCCAGCAATCAGCCCCAGCATTTT. This translates into CASSPNVASNQPQHF.

The CDR3 loop reads CSARDPGQGAGSPLHF. CDR3 coding DNA: TGCAGTGCTAGAGACCCGGGACAGGGGGCAGGTTCACCCCTCCACTTT. The rearrangement uses TRBV20-1 and TRBJ1-6; 12 bases line up with TRBD1. The CDR3 covers 16 residues. Germline CDR1 reads DFQATT; CDR2 reads SNEGSKA (reference sequence). The J segment lost 9 bases and the V segment lost 0 bases, leaving 6 bases of the junction unmatched.

The chain combines TRBV27 with TRBJ2-7; D gene ambiguous. The CDR3 consists of 14 residues. Trimming cost V 5 bases and J 7 bases, with 18 bases left between them. Germline values: CDR1 MNHEY, CDR2 SMNVEV (reference sequence). DNA for the CDR3: TGTGCCAGCAGTCTCGCATTTGTGACGAGGGAGCAGTACTTC. As protein: CASSLAFVTREQYF.

The chain joins TRBV20-1 to TRBJ2-7; maybe TRBD1 (5 bases). The CDR3 consists of 13 residues. Germline lookup yields CDR1 DFQATT and CDR2 SNEGSKA (reference sequence). Trimming cost V 3 bases and J 0 bases, with 9 bases left between them. The CDR3: CSASATASYEQYF. The CDR3 DNA reads TGCAGTGCTAGCGCGACAGCCTCCTACGAGCAGTACTTC.

The chain has TRBV6-5 and TRBJ1-2; TRBD1 matches at 7 bases. Germline loops: CDR1 MNHEY, CDR2 SVGAGI. The CDR3 is 17 residues long. The junction had 13 bases not matched to a gene; V was cut back by 4 bases and J by 2 bases. CDR3 nucleotides: TGTGCCAGCAGTTCCCCTCGGACAGGACCCTTAAACTATGGCTACACCTTC. Translation gives CASSSPRTGPLNYGYTF.

This chain links TRBV29-1 with TRBJ1-1; D is unclear. Germline V gene sequence: CDR1 SQVTM, CDR2 ANQGSEA. V was trimmed by 3 bases and J by 2 bases, leaving 4 bases between them. The CDR3 is made up of 11 amino acids. This chain's CDR3 is CSVDVNTEAFF. The CDR3 bases are TGCAGCGTTGACGTTAACACTGAAGCTTTCTTT.